The 2 T cell receptor beta chains in this list originate from one sample, sequenced in a study of cytomegalovirus exposure and HLA in healthy donors. The study ran its PCR with 60 Vbeta and 13 Jbeta primers. TCRdb's table, derived via immunoSEQ multiplex PCR, lists solely in-frame clones and lacks some. The table lists approximately 150,000 clones, 65% to 90% of them singletons. The specimen sequenced was PBMCs. The source of these receptors is a middle-aged man in good health and CMV-seropositive.

V usage is TRBV30 and J usage is TRBJ1-1; maybe TRBD1 (5 bases). This CDR3 region has 14 residues. The germline V gene has CDR1 GTSNPN and CDR2 SVGIG (reference sequence). Between the trimmed V and J ends, which lost 4 bases and 6 bases, there was a span of 18 bases. The CDR3 sequence is CAWKLGFPRAEAFF. In DNA form, the CDR3 reads TGTGCCTGGAAATTAGGTTTCCCCAGGGCTGAAGCTTTCTTT.

The chain links TRBV6-6 to TRBJ1-5; D is ambiguous. Germline CDR1 and CDR2: MNHNY and SVGAGI (reference sequence). Trimming stripped 6 bases from V and 4 bases from J, with 10 bases between. This CDR3 has 13 residues. CDR3: CASSQAGNQPQHF. In DNA, the CDR3 is TGTGCCAGCAGCCAGGCGGGTAATCAGCCCCAGCATTTT.